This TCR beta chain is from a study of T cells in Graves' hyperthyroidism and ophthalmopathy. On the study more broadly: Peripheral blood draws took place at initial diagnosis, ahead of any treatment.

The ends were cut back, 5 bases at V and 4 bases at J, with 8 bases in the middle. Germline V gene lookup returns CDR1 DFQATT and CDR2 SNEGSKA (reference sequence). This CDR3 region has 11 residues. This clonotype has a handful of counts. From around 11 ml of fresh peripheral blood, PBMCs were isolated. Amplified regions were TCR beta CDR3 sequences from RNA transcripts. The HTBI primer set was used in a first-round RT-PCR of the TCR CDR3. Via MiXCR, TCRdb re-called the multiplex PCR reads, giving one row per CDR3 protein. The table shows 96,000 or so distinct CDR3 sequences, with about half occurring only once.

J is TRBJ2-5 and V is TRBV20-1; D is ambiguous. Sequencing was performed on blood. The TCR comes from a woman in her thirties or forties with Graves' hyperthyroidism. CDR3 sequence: CSAVTGETQYF. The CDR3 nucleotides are TGCAGTGCTGTGACCGGAGAGACCCAGTACTTC.